A single sample gave rise to the 29 T cell receptor beta chains below, sequenced in a study of blood T cell repertoires in COVID-19. The protocol was immunoSEQ multiplex PCR, while the TCRdb copy is restricted to in-frame clones and leaves out a portion. The repertoire consists of roughly 63,000 clones, with 80% to 90% occurring once and the leading ten covering about 2.4%. Sequenced sample: peripheral blood. All receptors come from a human donor in a cohort sampled during active COVID-19.

The chain links TRBV6-5 to TRBJ2-7; D gene uncertain. This CDR3 spans 11 amino acids. V lost 6 bases and J 3 bases, leaving 6 bases between the germline ends. Germline loops: CDR1 MNHEY, CDR2 SVGAGI. CDR3 loop: CASRNGYEQYF. CDR3 nucleotide sequence: TGTGCCAGCAGAAACGGCTACGAGCAGTACTTC.

By share of the sample, this clone is medium-sized. The chain uses TRBV28 and TRBJ2-6, with D possibly matching TRBD1 (6 bases). This CDR3 is built from 15 residues. V was cut by 2 bases and J by 2 bases, with 7 bases left in between. Looked up from germline, CDR1 is MDHEN and CDR2 is SYDVKM. The CDR3 region has the DNA TGTGCCAGCAGTTTAGAGGGGGCTGGGGCCAACGTCCTGACTTTC. Protein sequence: CASSLEGAGANVLTF.

This sequence joins TRBV6-5 and TRBJ2-7; TRBD2 might be the D (6 bases). With 2 bases removed from V and 2 bases from J, the gap between germline ends came to 10 bases. The CDR3 spans 14 residues. Germline assignment: CDR1 MNHEY and CDR2 SVGAGI. CDR3 region: CASSYGGSPYEQYF. The CDR3 DNA is TGTGCCAGCAGTTACGGAGGGTCCCCCTACGAGCAGTACTTC.

The chain couples TRBV4-2 to TRBJ2-7; possible D gene TRBD2, 7 bases. This CDR3 spans 14 amino acids. The germline V gene encodes CDR1 LGHNA and CDR2 YNFKEQ. The V and J ends lost 4 bases and 3 bases respectively, with 13 bases between them. The CDR3 coding sequence is TGTGCCAGCAGCCCCCGGGGGGCTCACTACGAGCAGTACTTC. This codes for CASSPRGAHYEQYF.

The chain employs TRBV4-3 and TRBJ2-7; D might be TRBD2 (6 bases). This CDR3 has 15 amino acids. The germline gives CDR1 LGHNA, CDR2 YSLEER. V was shortened by 1 base and J by 0 bases, with 10 bases between the two germline ends. Here the CDR3 DNA reads TGCGCCAGCAGCCAAGGGTCTAGCGCCTCCTACGAGCAGTACTTC. Its protein is CASSQGSSASYEQYF.

The chain couples TRBV6-5 to TRBJ2-5, with a weak D call TRBD1 (7 bases). Germline-derived CDR1 and CDR2 are MNHEY and SVGAGI. V was trimmed by 10 bases and J by 1 base, leaving 13 bases between them. The CDR3 loop spans 13 amino acids. This CDR3 is CAIGGDSQETQYF. In DNA, the CDR3 is TGTGCCATAGGAGGGGACAGCCAAGAGACCCAGTACTTC.

The chain combines TRBV29-1 with TRBJ2-3; weak D call: TRBD2 (6 bases). Trimming removed 5 bases at V and 10 bases at J, with 19 bases between. Germline V CDR1 and CDR2: SQVTM, ANQGSEA. The length of the CDR3 is 13 residues. In nucleotides, the CDR3 is TGCAGCGTTACGGAGGGCCAATTACCTCCGCAGTATTTT. Translating it yields CSVTEGQLPPQYF.

This clone was seen a handful of times. The same CDR3 arises from other DNA sequences in this sample as well. The gene calls are TRBV29-1 and TRBJ2-5; D is perhaps TRBD1 (5 bases). Germline V gene lookup returns CDR1 SQVTM and CDR2 ANQGSEA. There are 13 residues in the CDR3. Trimming left V 3 bases short and J 2 bases short, with 10 bases between. CDR3 in DNA: TGCAGCGTTGAGGTTGGGGCTCAAGAGACCCAGTACTTC. Its translation: CSVEVGAQETQYF.

This sequence joins TRBV6-5 and TRBJ2-7; 7 positions match TRBD1. Trimming cost V 0 bases and J 3 bases; bases outside gene matches: 5. The germline CDR1 and CDR2 sequences are MNHEY and SVGAGI. The CDR3 contains 15 residues. The DNA of the CDR3 is TGTGCCAGCAGTTACTCGCAGACAGGGTTCTACGAGCAGTACTTC. It encodes CASSYSQTGFYEQYF.

V is TRBV5-6 and J is TRBJ1-2; the D gene is possibly TRBD1 (5 bases). Between the trimmed V and J ends, which lost 4 bases and 7 bases, there was a span of 14 bases. CDR3 length: 13 residues. CDR1 is SGHDT, CDR2 YYEEEE, per germline. The CDR3 protein is CASSPGRGPGYTF. The CDR3 coding sequence is TGTGCCAGCAGCCCCGGGAGGGGACCTGGCTACACCTTC.

This chain uses TRBV5-1 with TRBJ2-7; 11 positions agree with TRBD2. This CDR3 comprises 15 residues. Germline loops: CDR1 SGHRS, CDR2 YFSETQ. J was trimmed by 5 bases and V by 4 bases; bases with no gene match: 8. In DNA form, the CDR3 reads TGCGCCAGCAGCGGAGTAGCGGGAGGGCTCCACGAGCAGTACTTC. It codes for CASSGVAGGLHEQYF.

The rearrangement links TRBV10-3 to TRBJ2-6; TRBD2 matches 8 bases. J was trimmed by 0 bases and V by 2 bases; bases with no gene match: 6. The CDR3 runs to 18 residues. Germline V gene lookup returns CDR1 ENHRY and CDR2 SYGVKD. CDR3 bases: TGTGCCATCAGTGAGCCGGGACTAGGGGGCTCTGGGGCCAACGTCCTGACTTTC. Translation gives CAISEPGLGGSGANVLTF.

The rearrangement links TRBV4-1 to TRBJ2-2, with 11 positions matching TRBD2. The CDR3 is made up of 16 amino acids. The junction had 4 bases not matched to a gene; V was cut back by 3 bases and J by 4 bases. Germline lookup yields CDR1 MGHRA and CDR2 YSYEKL. CDR3 nucleotides: TGCGCCAGCAGCCACCGACTAGCGGGGCTCACCGGGGAGCTGTTTTTT. Its translation: CASSHRLAGLTGELFF.

This rearrangement joins TRBV6-5 to TRBJ2-1; tentatively, D is TRBD1 (6 bases). This CDR3 region has 16 residues. V was shortened by 2 bases and J by 2 bases, with 13 bases between the two germline ends. The germline V gene encodes CDR1 MNHEY and CDR2 SVGAGI. The CDR3 bases are TGTGCCAGCAGTTACCGAACGGACAGTCCCTACAATGAGCAGTTCTTC. It encodes CASSYRTDSPYNEQFF.

This clone has a single count. Here the CDR3 reads CASRRAGGAGEQYF. The CDR3 bases are TGTGCCAGCCGGAGGGCAGGGGGCGCGGGCGAGCAGTACTTC. The rearrangement uses TRBV6-4 and TRBJ2-7, with 8 positions matching TRBD1. Germline V gives CDR1 MRHNA, CDR2 SNTAGT. With 8 bases clipped from V and 6 bases from J, the junction kept 12 bases outside the gene matches. The CDR3 contains 14 residues.

This clone was picked up one time. V is TRBV30 and J is TRBJ2-5; D tentatively reads TRBD1 or TRBD2 (5 bases each). Trimming stripped 5 bases from V and 7 bases from J, with 14 bases between. This CDR3 comprises 12 residues. The germline V gene encodes CDR1 GTSNPN and CDR2 SVGIG (reference sequence). Written as DNA, the CDR3 is TGTGCCTGGGGGGACGGTGCGGGGACCCAGTACTTC. It encodes CAWGDGAGTQYF.

This chain connects TRBV29-1 to TRBJ2-3; the match to TRBD2 covers 8 bases. The V gene end was trimmed by 3 bases and the J gene end by 6 bases; junction bases not matched to a gene: 5. This CDR3 is 13 amino acids long. Per the germline V gene, CDR1 is SQVTM and CDR2 is ANQGSEA. The CDR3 sequence: CSVEGLEEDTQYF. The CDR3 DNA is TGCAGCGTTGAGGGACTAGAGGAGGATACGCAGTATTTT.

The genes are TRBV28 and TRBJ1-3, with 10 bases lining up with TRBD1. There are 14 residues in the CDR3. V was pared by 5 bases and J by 7 bases, with 5 bases of the junction left unmatched. CDR1 is MDHEN and CDR2 is SYDVKM in the germline V gene. The CDR3 here is CASSRDRGWNTIYF. The CDR3 DNA reads as TGTGCCAGCAGTAGGGACAGGGGTTGGAACACCATATATTTT.

The chain recombines TRBV5-1 with TRBJ1-5; D ambiguous. Trimming stripped 5 bases from V and 6 bases from J, with 12 bases between. There are 13 residues in the CDR3. Germline CDR1 and CDR2: SGHRS and YFSETQ. This CDR3 is CASSAEVGQPQHF. In nucleotides, the CDR3 is TGCGCCAGCAGTGCCGAGGTGGGTCAGCCCCAGCATTTT.

This chain joins TRBV28 and TRBJ1-2; 7 nucleotides align to TRBD1. CDR1 and CDR2 (germline): MDHEN, SYDVKM. CDR3 length: 14 amino acids. The V gene end was trimmed by 6 bases and the J gene end by 7 bases; junction bases not matched to a gene: 11. The CDR3 DNA follows: TGTGCCAGCAGGCAGGAGGGGGCGAGGGGTGGCTACACCTTC. As protein: CASRQEGARGGYTF.

The chain links TRBV7-2 to TRBJ1-1; perhaps TRBD1 as D (5 bases). The CDR3 contains 12 residues. Germline lookup yields CDR1 SGHTA and CDR2 FQGNSA. Trimming removed 3 bases from V and 11 bases from J, with 13 bases in between. CDR3 coding DNA: TGTGCCAGCAGCTTCGGAGGGGCTTACGCTTTCTTT. This sequence encodes CASSFGGAYAFF. The whole variable domain, filled in from reference TRBV7-2 and TRBJ1-1, reads GAGVSQSPSNKVTEKGKDVELRCDPISGHTALYWYRQSLGQGLEFLIYFQGNSAPDKSGLPSDRFSAERTGGSVSTLTIQRTQQEDSAVYLCASSFGGAYAFFGQGTRLTVV.

This chain connects TRBV28 to TRBJ1-4; 8 bases align to TRBD1. The CDR3 covers 14 residues. V lost 1 base, J lost 6 bases, and 1 base stayed unmatched. Germline V lookup: CDR1 MDHEN, CDR2 SYDVKM. Here the CDR3 reads CASSLSGGDEKLFF. In DNA, the CDR3 is TGTGCCAGCAGTTTATCAGGGGGCGATGAAAAACTGTTTTTT.

The rearrangement joins TRBV19 to TRBJ1-1, with TRBD1 matching 8 bases. CDR1 and CDR2 from the germline V gene are LNHDA and SQIVND (reference sequence). V lost 6 bases to trimming and J lost 1 base; unmatched junction nucleotides: 1. The CDR3 length is 13 residues. The CDR3 here is CASSDRGNTEAFF. The CDR3 bases are TGTGCCAGTAGCGACAGGGGGAACACTGAAGCTTTCTTT.

This chain uses TRBV7-3 with TRBJ2-3; D is possibly TRBD2 (5 bases). This CDR3 comprises 14 residues. The germline V gene encodes CDR1 SGHTA and CDR2 FQGTGA. Trimming took 5 bases from V and 6 from J, leaving 15 bases between them. CDR3: CASSPSLGGDTQYF. In nucleotides, the CDR3 is TGTGCCAGCAGCCCCTCCCTGGGCGGGGATACGCAGTATTTT.

To note about this clone: At one of its ends the junction is not consistent with the germline gene, which may arise from a read error. The genes are TRBV7-9 and TRBJ1-2; D may be TRBD1 (6 bases). The CDR3 spans 12 residues. Germline V gene data show CDR1 as SEHNR and CDR2 as FQNEAQ (reference sequence). CDR3 nucleotides: TGTGCCAGCAGTCGTAGCCGGGACACCCACTCCTTC. Encoded protein: CASSRSRDTHSF.

The chain combines TRBV4-3 with TRBJ2-7; D is uncertain. V was pared by 5 bases and J by 2 bases, with 13 bases between. From germline, CDR1 is LGHNA and CDR2 YSLEER. The CDR3 runs 14 residues. Written as DNA, the CDR3 is TGCGCCAGCAGCTCTGCCACTGGAGCCTACGAGCAGTACTTC. Protein product: CASSSATGAYEQYF.

The CDR3 sequence: CASSQGTHNEQFF. The DNA of the CDR3 is TGTGCCAGCTCGCAGGGAACCCACAATGAGCAGTTCTTC. The V call is TRBV18, the J call TRBJ2-1, with D tentatively TRBD1 (5 bases). Trimming pared 6 bases from V and 5 bases from J, leaving 11 bases between. Germline V gene sequence: CDR1 KGHSH, CDR2 LQKENI. The CDR3 contains 13 residues.

The rearrangement joins TRBV5-1 to TRBJ1-3; D unresolved. Germline CDR1 SGHRS, CDR2 YFSETQ. There are 15 residues in the CDR3. Trimming removed 6 bases at V and 4 bases at J, with 17 bases between. CDR3 nucleotide sequence: TGCGCCAGCACCCTGGAGGGCACGAGGGGAAACACCATATATTTT. Translated, it gives CASTLEGTRGNTIYF.

The J gene is TRBJ2-7, the V gene TRBV10-3; D possibly corresponds to TRBD1 (6 bases). Germline CDR1 is ENHRY and CDR2 is SYGVKD. Between the trimmed V and J ends, which lost 2 bases and 2 bases, there was a span of 16 bases. CDR3 size: 16 residues. In nucleotides, the CDR3 is TGTGCCATCAGTGAGACCACAGGGATCGGAGCCTACGAGCAGTACTTC. It encodes CAISETTGIGAYEQYF.